These 20 T cell receptor beta chains originate from one sample sequenced in a study of STAT5B mutations in CD4+ large granular lymphocyte leukemia. The repertoire was sequenced with immunoSEQ multiplex PCR; TCRdb's copy has only in-frame clones and lacks some. The table lists about 4,900 clones, around 90% of them singletons. Sequencing was done on a sample of PBMCs. Receptor source: a man aged 35-49 years with CD4+ T-cell large granular lymphocyte leukemia.

This chain links TRBV11-3 with TRBJ2-3, with D hard to call. This CDR3 has 15 residues. V was pared by 1 base and J by 4 bases, with 12 bases between. Germline V lookup: CDR1 SGHNT, CDR2 YENEEA. The CDR3 region is CASSLGTHSADTQYF. CDR3 nucleotide sequence: TGTGCCAGCAGCTTAGGCACCCACTCCGCAGATACGCAGTATTTT.

This rearrangement joins TRBV18 to TRBJ1-2, with 7 nucleotides matching TRBD1. The CDR3 runs to 15 residues. Germline values: CDR1 KGHSH, CDR2 LQKENI. Trimming at V came to 8 bases and at J to 1 base, leaving 10 bases not matched to a gene. This CDR3 is CASTNNRGLNYGYTF. In DNA, the CDR3 is TGTGCCAGCACTAACAACAGGGGCCTTAACTATGGCTACACCTTC.

The chain joins TRBV11-2 to TRBJ1-1, with 7 bases lining up with TRBD1. From germline, CDR1 is SGHAT and CDR2 FQNNGV. The CDR3 sequence is 13 residues long. After removal of 5 bases from V and 7 bases from J, the junction contained 7 bases not matched to a gene. The CDR3 loop is CASSLTGVGEAFF. The CDR3, as DNA: TGTGCCAGCAGCCTAACAGGGGTTGGTGAAGCTTTCTTT.

V and J are TRBV21-1 and TRBJ2-1; no check of the table's D call, TRBD2, against the DNA was made. TRBV21-1 is marked as a pseudogene. The CDR3 is 17 amino acids. The CDR3, as DNA: TGTGCCAGCAGCAAAGAAGAGGCTCTTAGCTCCTACAATGAGCAGTTCTTC. Residues: CASSKEEALSSYNEQFF.

V and J are TRBV2 and TRBJ2-1; 9 bases fit TRBD2. V lost 4 bases and J lost 1; bases outside the gene matches: 5. From germline, CDR1 is SNHLY and CDR2 FYNNEI. The CDR3 has 16 amino acids. CDR3 in DNA: TGTGCCAGCAGTGTGAAGCGGGAGGTTTCCTACAATGAGCAGTTCTTC. It specifies CASSVKREVSYNEQFF.

This clone was found a few times. This chain links TRBV28 with TRBJ1-5; 10 positions match TRBD1. V dropped 2 bases and J dropped 4; count of bases not matched to a gene: 2. The CDR3 is 15 amino acids. Germline lookup yields CDR1 MDHEN and CDR2 SYDVKM. The CDR3 DNA reads as TGTGCCAGCAGTTTAGGGGGACAGGGGAATCAGCCCCAGCATTTT. This translates into CASSLGGQGNQPQHF.

This clone occurred a few times. The J gene is TRBJ1-1, the V gene TRBV5-1; D is perhaps TRBD1 (6 bases). The CDR3 runs 14 residues. V dropped 4 bases and J dropped 3 bases, with 13 bases sitting between them. Germline CDR1 SGHRS, CDR2 YFSETQ. The DNA for the CDR3 is TGCGCCAGCAGCCCACAGTCAGGGGACACTGAAGCTTTCTTT. This encodes CASSPQSGDTEAFF.

The chain has TRBV5-1 and TRBJ1-1; D remains unclear. From germline, CDR1 is SGHRS and CDR2 YFSETQ. The CDR3 contains 14 residues. V lost 0 bases to trimming and J lost 2 bases, with 8 bases between them. As DNA, the CDR3 is TGCGCCAGCAGCTTGGTGGCAGATAACACTGAAGCTTTCTTT. This encodes CASSLVADNTEAFF.

CDR3 sequence: CASSERGGMVAQHF. The CDR3 DNA sequence: TGTGCCAGCAGTGAACGCGGGGGGATGGTGGCCCAGCATTTT. The chain combines TRBV2 with TRBJ1-5; D may be TRBD1 (5 bases). The germline CDR1 and CDR2 sequences are SNHLY and FYNNEI. The CDR3 loop spans 14 amino acids. Trimming cost V 2 bases and J 11 bases, with 16 bases left between them.

The rearrangement uses TRBV13 and TRBJ1-2; TRBD1 might be the D (6 bases). The CDR3 sequence is 15 residues long. Looked up from germline, CDR1 is PRHDT and CDR2 is FYEKMQ (reference sequence). V lost 0 bases, J lost 8 bases, and 16 bases lay in between. CDR3 residues: CASSLGRGVVSGYTF. The CDR3 DNA reads as TGTGCCAGCAGCTTAGGAAGGGGGGTCGTCAGCGGCTACACCTTC.

The chain combines TRBV30 with TRBJ2-7; D is possibly TRBD1 (6 bases). The germline gives CDR1 GTSNPN, CDR2 SVGIG (reference sequence). V lost 8 bases, J lost 2 bases, and 16 bases lay in between. This CDR3 is 13 amino acids long. CDR3 loop: CALNPTGAYEQYF. In DNA, the CDR3 is TGTGCCCTCAATCCGACAGGAGCCTACGAGCAGTACTTC.

This rearrangement joins TRBV6-4 to TRBJ2-1, with 7 bases that match TRBD1. The length of the CDR3 is 13 residues. V lost 4 bases and J lost 9; bases outside the gene matches: 6. Germline CDR1 is MRHNA and CDR2 is SNTAGT. CDR3 DNA: TGTGCCAGCAGTGGACAGGGAACCGGTGAGCAGTTCTTC. This translates into CASSGQGTGEQFF.

This clone was recorded a few times. This chain joins TRBV30 and TRBJ2-7, with D possibly called TRBD1 or TRBD2 (5 bases each). Between the trimmed V and J ends, which lost 0 bases and 3 bases, there was a span of 15 bases. This CDR3 has 15 amino acids. Per the germline V gene, CDR1 is GTSNPN and CDR2 is SVGIG (reference sequence). CDR3 coding DNA: TGTGCCTGGAGTGTAATCTGGGACGGGCACTACGAGCAGTACTTC. Translating gives CAWSVIWDGHYEQYF.

This chain uses TRBV6-5 with TRBJ1-2, with no clear D. V was clipped by 0 bases and J by 5 bases, with 13 bases between them. The CDR3 covers 15 residues. CDR1 is MNHEY and CDR2 is SVGAGI in the germline V gene. Here the CDR3 reads CASSYSRVRPYGYTF. The CDR3 DNA sequence: TGTGCCAGCAGTTACTCGAGGGTTCGGCCATATGGCTACACCTTC.

The V call is TRBV27, the J call TRBJ2-5, with unresolved D. Trimming shortened V by 3 bases and J by 5 bases, and 13 bases separated the two germline ends. The CDR3 has 14 residues. Germline V gene data show CDR1 as MNHEY and CDR2 as SMNVEV (reference sequence). The CDR3 is CASSFQVGGETQYF. CDR3 nucleotide sequence: TGTGCCAGCAGTTTCCAGGTTGGTGGGGAGACCCAGTACTTC.

The rearrangement uses TRBV5-4 and TRBJ2-2; maybe TRBD1 (7 bases). Trimming took off 0 bases at V and 5 bases at J, with 14 bases between the two ends. Germline lookup yields CDR1 SGHNT and CDR2 YYREEE (reference sequence). This CDR3 has 16 residues. The CDR3 DNA follows: TGTGCCAGCAGCTTGGGGGGGGACAGAGGGACCGGGGAGCTGTTTTTT. Translated: CASSLGGDRGTGELFF.

The J gene is TRBJ2-5, the V gene TRBV7-9; D perhaps matches TRBD2 (6 bases). This CDR3 is built from 15 residues. Germline CDR1 reads SEHNR; CDR2 reads FQNEAQ (reference sequence). Trimming cost V 0 bases and J 3 bases, with 11 bases left between them. CDR3 bases: TGTGCCAGCAGCTTAGCGGGGGACTCGGAAGAGACCCAGTACTTC. Translation gives CASSLAGDSEETQYF.

The chain recombines TRBV9 with TRBJ2-3; D remains unclear. Between the trimmed V and J ends, which lost 0 bases and 0 bases, there was a span of 8 bases. In germline, CDR1 is SGDLS, CDR2 YYNGEE. This CDR3 comprises 15 residues. Here the CDR3 reads CASSVGGSSTDTQYF. The CDR3 nucleotides read TGTGCCAGCAGCGTAGGAGGTAGCAGCACAGATACGCAGTATTTT.

The chain recombines TRBV7-2 with TRBJ2-3; 8 bases match TRBD2. The CDR3 extends over 14 amino acids. V was clipped by 3 bases and J by 2 bases; unmatched bases: 1. Germline V lookup: CDR1 SGHTA, CDR2 FQGNSA. This chain's CDR3 is CASSLGLVTDTQYF. DNA for the CDR3: TGTGCCAGCAGCTTGGGACTAGTCACAGATACGCAGTATTTT.

The rearrangement joins TRBV4-1 to TRBJ2-2, with D tentatively TRBD2 (5 bases). Trimming stripped 4 bases from V and 0 bases from J, with 15 bases between. The germline CDR1 and CDR2 sequences are MGHRA and YSYEKL. This CDR3 has 17 residues. The CDR3 loop reads CASSPRGASTNTGELFF. As DNA, the CDR3 is TGCGCCAGCAGCCCCCGGGGAGCTTCCACGAACACCGGGGAGCTGTTTTTT.